This T cell receptor (beta chain) originates from a study of beta chain features in type 1 diabetes. Across the study: On cell yields, gender and age, patients and healthy donors were similar.

V trimming: 4 bases; J trimming: 5 bases; junction bases outside the gene matches: 4. Germline CDR1 reads ENHRY; CDR2 reads SYGVKD. CDR3 length equals 13 residues. Sorted populations all had greater than 95% purity. Isolated RNA was reverse transcribed in full, so expressed TCRB transcripts were sequenced. The protocol was immunoSEQ multiplex PCR, while the TCRdb copy is restricted to in-frame clones and leaves out a portion. The table records roughly 150,000 clones, 11% of them present only once. Material for sequencing was central memory CD4+ T cells from blood. The TCR comes from a man between 18 and 29 years old in good health. The chain has TRBV10-3 and TRBJ2-7, with TRBD1 identical over 8 bases. The CDR3 sequence is CAISVDRANEQYF. CDR3 nucleotides: TGTGCCATCAGTGTGGACAGGGCCAACGAGCAGTACTTC.